This T cell receptor beta chain came from a study of OX40 agonist ivuxolimab in advanced cancers. The table lists this clone with a few counts. Since a far larger clone is one base different, this is likely a read error. Anyone with autoimmune disease history or systemic immunosuppression was excluded. Produced via immunoSEQ multiplex PCR; TCRdb's table is partial and in-frame only. Of roughly 7,700 clones in the sample, around 67% are singletons; the top ten hold nearly 60%. The ends lost 8 bases at V and 2 bases at J; junction bases unmatched: 1. The CDR3 runs 13 residues. Germline-derived CDR1 and CDR2 are SGHTA and FQGNSA.

This specimen was CD4+ or CD8+ T cells sorted from blood, taken in a trial of the OX40 agonist ivuxolimab. The gene calls are TRBV7-2 and TRBJ2-7, with 12 bases lining up with TRBD2. This TCR was sampled from an adult with an advanced solid tumor such as melanoma, head and neck, liver or kidney cancer. CDR3: CASASGGAYEQYF. The CDR3 nucleotides are TGTGCCAGCGCTAGCGGGGGGGCCTACGAGCAGTACTTC.